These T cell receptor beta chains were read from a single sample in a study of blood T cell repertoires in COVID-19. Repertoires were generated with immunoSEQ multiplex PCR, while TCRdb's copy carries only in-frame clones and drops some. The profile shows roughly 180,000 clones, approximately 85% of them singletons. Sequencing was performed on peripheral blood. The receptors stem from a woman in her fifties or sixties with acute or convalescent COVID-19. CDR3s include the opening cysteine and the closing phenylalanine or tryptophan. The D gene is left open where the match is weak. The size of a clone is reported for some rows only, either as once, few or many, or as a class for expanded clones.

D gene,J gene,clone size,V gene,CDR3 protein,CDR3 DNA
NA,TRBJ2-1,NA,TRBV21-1,CASSKVAAATYNEQFF,TGTGCCAGCAGCAAAGTCGCAGCGGCTACTTACAATGAGCAGTTCTTC
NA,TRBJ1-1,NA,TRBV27,CASSLRGAPEAFF,TGTGCCAGCAGTTTACGGGGAGCCCCTGAAGCTTTCTTT
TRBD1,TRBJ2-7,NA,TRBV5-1,CASKTDRVPGEQYF,TGCGCCAGCAAGACGGACAGGGTACCAGGCGAGCAGTACTTC
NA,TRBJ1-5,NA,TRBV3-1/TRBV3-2,CASSAGTLNQPQHF,TGTGCCAGCAGTGCAGGGACTTTGAATCAGCCCCAGCATTTT
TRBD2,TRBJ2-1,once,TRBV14,CASSQLGGTYNEQFF,TGTGCCAGCAGCCAGTTGGGAGGGACCTACAATGAGCAGTTCTTC
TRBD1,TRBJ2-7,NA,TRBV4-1,CASSPSGQASSYEQYF,TGCGCCAGCAGCCCGTCGGGACAGGCTTCCTCCTACGAGCAGTACTTC
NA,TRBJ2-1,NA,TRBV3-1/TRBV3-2,CASSRGTPEGDEQFF,TGTGCCAGCAGCCGCGGGACTCCCGAGGGAGATGAGCAGTTCTTC
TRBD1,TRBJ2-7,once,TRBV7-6,CASSAGTGYYEQYF,TGTGCCAGCAGCGCCGGGACAGGGTACTACGAGCAGTACTTC
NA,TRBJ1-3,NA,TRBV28,CASSLGTPSGNTIYF,TGTGCCAGCAGCCTCGGGACACCGTCTGGAAACACCATATATTTT
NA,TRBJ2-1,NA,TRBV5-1,CASSLGFGTGPYNEQFF,TGCGCCAGCAGCTTGGGGTTCGGGACTGGTCCCTACAATGAGCAGTTCTTC
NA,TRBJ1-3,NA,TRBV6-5,CASSSSGTPSGNTIYF,TGTGCCAGCAGTTCTTCCGGGACACCGTCTGGAAACACCATATATTTT
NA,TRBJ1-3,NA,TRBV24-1,CATSDPGQTGNTIYF,TGTGCCACCAGTGACCCCGGACAGACTGGAAACACCATATATTTT
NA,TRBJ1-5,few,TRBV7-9,CASSREGGQPQHF,TGTGCCAGCAGCCGGGAGGGAGGTCAGCCCCAGCATTTT
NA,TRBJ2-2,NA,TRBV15,CATRGPPEGAGGELFF,TGTGCCACCAGAGGGCCCCCGGAGGGGGCTGGCGGGGAGCTGTTTTTT
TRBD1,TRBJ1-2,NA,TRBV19,CASSSTGVYGYTF,TGTGCCAGTAGTTCAACAGGGGTCTATGGCTACACCTTC
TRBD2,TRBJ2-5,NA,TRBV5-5,CASSLGLAGLGTQYF,TGTGCCAGCAGCTTAGGGCTAGCGGGACTCGGGACCCAGTACTTC
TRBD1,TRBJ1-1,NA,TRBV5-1,CASSLGSGEGAEAFF,TGCGCCAGCAGCCTGGGGAGCGGAGAGGGGGCCGAAGCTTTCTTT